These 10 T cell receptor beta chains originate from one sample sequenced in a study of beta chain features in type 1 diabetes. General observations from the study: TCRB CDR3s were moderately but significantly shorter in Type 1 diabetes patients in all four CD4+ subsets.

Their cognate antigens are unknown. Investigators reverse transcribed all isolated RNA, so they sequenced expressed TCRB transcripts. Method: immunoSEQ multiplex PCR; TCRdb's copy keeps in-frame clones and lacks some. The sample consists of some 350,000 clones, roughly 13% of them appearing once. Sequenced: naive CD4+ T cells from blood. These receptor sequences come from a woman aged 18-30 years with type 1 diabetes.

The gene calls are TRBV6-6 and TRBJ1-5; no definite D call. This CDR3 comprises 14 residues. V shed 5 bases and J shed 7 bases, with 15 bases lying between them. The germline V gene encodes CDR1 MNHNY and CDR2 SVGAGI (reference sequence). CDR3 DNA sequence: TGTGCCAGCAGTCCGCCTCCGGGAGGACAGCCCCAGCATTTT. As protein: CASSPPPGGQPQHF.

The chain carries TRBV5-6 and TRBJ2-1, with 7 positions matching TRBD2. CDR1 is SGHDT, CDR2 YYEEEE, per germline. The J segment lost 4 bases and the V segment lost 8 bases, leaving 9 bases of the junction unmatched. The length of the CDR3 is 14 residues. The CDR3 sequence is CASQAGRRYNEQFF. CDR3 in DNA: TGTGCCAGTCAAGCGGGACGGAGGTACAATGAGCAGTTCTTC.

This clone was seen only a few times. The genes are TRBV28 and TRBJ2-1; the D gene is possibly TRBD2 (6 bases). V lost 3 bases to trimming and J lost 6 bases, with 12 bases between them. Per germline, CDR1 MDHEN and CDR2 SYDVKM. The CDR3 loop spans 14 amino acids. The CDR3 is CASSLGGALNEQFF. CDR3 bases: TGTGCCAGCAGTTTGGGGGGAGCACTCAATGAGCAGTTCTTC.

The chain joins TRBV28 to TRBJ1-4; 8 bases match TRBD1. This CDR3 spans 15 amino acids. Germline CDR1 MDHEN, CDR2 SYDVKM. V shed 6 bases and J 7 bases; nucleotides not matched to a gene: 10. The CDR3 sequence is CASSSGGARGEKLFF. CDR3 nucleotide sequence: TGTGCCAGCAGCTCAGGGGGCGCGCGGGGTGAAAAACTGTTTTTT.

This clone was found a few times. The chain links TRBV29-1 to TRBJ2-7; TRBD1 agrees at 7 bases. This CDR3 has 13 residues. J lost 2 bases, V lost 3 bases, and 4 bases had no gene match. The V gene's germline CDR1 is SQVTM and CDR2 ANQGSEA. The CDR3 DNA is TGCAGCGTTGAGGGGGACAGAACCTACGAGCAGTACTTC. Residues: CSVEGDRTYEQYF.

V usage is TRBV15 and J usage is TRBJ2-3; TRBD1 is a possible D gene (5 bases). The CDR3 is 18 residues long. The V gene's germline CDR1 is LNHNV and CDR2 YYDKDF (reference sequence). V shed 0 bases and J shed 0 bases, with 16 bases lying between them. CDR3 residues: CATSRDVLRQSSTDTQYF. In nucleotides, the CDR3 is TGTGCCACCAGCAGAGACGTCCTAAGACAGTCTAGCACAGATACGCAGTATTTT.

The V gene is TRBV14, the J gene TRBJ2-7; 8 bases match TRBD2. The V and J ends lost 3 bases and 1 base, in that order; junction bases with no gene match: 14. This CDR3 is 18 amino acids long. CDR1 is SGHDN and CDR2 is FVKESK in the germline V gene. The DNA for the CDR3 is TGTGCCAGCAGCCATTCCAAGGTGGCGGGAGGAGATTCCTACGAGCAGTACTTC. Translated: CASSHSKVAGGDSYEQYF. Looking up the rest from reference TRBV14 and TRBJ2-7 gives the full variable domain: EAGVTQFPSHSVIEKGQTVTLRCDPISGHDNLYWYRRVMGKEIKFLLHFVKESKQDESGMPNNRFLAERTGGTYSTLKVQPAELEDSGVYFCASSHSKVAGGDSYEQYFGPGTRLTVT.

This clone has more than one count but fewer than ten. The chain links TRBV19 to TRBJ1-5; the match to TRBD1 covers 7 bases. Per germline, CDR1 LNHDA and CDR2 SQIVND (reference sequence). This CDR3 region has 14 residues. V was pared by 8 bases and J by 9 bases, with 13 bases of the junction left unmatched. The CDR3 sequence is CASGGQAQGGPQHF. The CDR3, as DNA: TGTGCCAGTGGGGGACAAGCCCAGGGGGGGCCCCAGCATTTT.

V usage is TRBV5-1 and J usage is TRBJ1-2; 10 bases line up with TRBD1. V shed 6 bases, J shed 3 bases, and the junction held 5 bases outside the gene matches. The CDR3 runs to 14 residues. CDR1 and CDR2 from the germline V gene are SGHRS and YFSETQ. CDR3 sequence reads: CASNSGQGDYGYTF. The CDR3 nucleotides are TGCGCCAGCAACTCTGGACAGGGGGACTATGGCTACACCTTC.

The chain uses TRBV28 and TRBJ2-3; a possible D gene is TRBD2 (5 bases). Germline assignment: CDR1 MDHEN and CDR2 SYDVKM. There are 14 residues in the CDR3. The ends were cut back, 3 bases at V and 3 bases at J, with 10 bases in the middle. The CDR3 coding sequence is TGTGCCAGCAGTTTCCCCCGAGGGACAGATACGCAGTATTTT. Its translation is CASSFPRGTDTQYF.